These 9 T cell receptor beta chains share one sample of origin, sequenced in a study of early stage breast cancer tumors. Repertoires were generated with immunoSEQ multiplex PCR, while TCRdb's copy carries only in-frame clones and drops some. The sample lists 50,000 to 65,000 clones, just over 90% seen once, with 5% in the top ten. The specimen sequenced was blood. These TCRs come from a person between 65 and 80 years old with breast cancer.

The chain recombines TRBV7-3 with TRBJ1-1; TRBD1 agrees at 8 bases. The CDR3 covers 16 residues. Germline V CDR1 and CDR2: SGHTA, FQGTGA. V lost 3 bases and J lost 7; bases outside the gene matches: 13. For the CDR3, the DNA is TGTGCCAGCAGCTTGGACAGGGACCACCGGGGAGGTGAAGCTTTCTTT. Residues: CASSLDRDHRGGEAFF.

V and J are TRBV4-2 and TRBJ1-4, with TRBD1 identical over 9 bases. The V segment lost 0 bases and the J segment 8 bases; nucleotides outside the gene matches: 4. CDR1 and CDR2 from the germline V gene are LGHNA and YNFKEQ. CDR3 length equals 15 residues. Written as DNA, the CDR3 is TGTGCCAGCAGCCAAGATAAGGGGACAGGGGAAAAACTGTTTTTT. Translated: CASSQDKGTGEKLFF.

The V call is TRBV5-1, the J call TRBJ2-7; 7 bases line up with TRBD2. Germline V gene data show CDR1 as SGHRS and CDR2 as YFSETQ. The CDR3 is 14 residues long. V shed 0 bases and J 10 bases; nucleotides not matched to a gene: 10. CDR3 in DNA: TGCGCCAGCAGCTTGGCCACGGGGGGAGGGGAACAGTACTTC. Translating gives CASSLATGGGEQYF.

This clone was observed a single time. V is TRBV10-3 and J is TRBJ2-7, with a tentative D call TRBD1 (6 bases). V was clipped by 3 bases and J by 3 bases, with 12 bases between them. Germline V gene data show CDR1 as ENHRY and CDR2 as SYGVKD. The CDR3 runs 14 residues. CDR3 sequence reads: CAISDQQGYYEQYF. The CDR3 DNA is TGTGCCATCAGTGATCAGCAGGGGTACTACGAGCAGTACTTC.

The chain links TRBV2 to TRBJ2-7, with TRBD1 matching 7 bases. Germline V gene sequence: CDR1 SNHLY, CDR2 FYNNEI. J gave up 5 bases and V 7 bases, and 17 bases lay outside the gene matches. The CDR3 spans 16 residues. The CDR3 here is CASKGGTGTVHHEQYF. The CDR3 nucleotides are TGTGCCAGCAAAGGTGGGACCGGGACAGTCCATCACGAGCAGTACTTC.

The chain carries TRBV4-2 and TRBJ1-4; no clear D gene. Trimming took 1 base from V and 3 from J, leaving 9 bases between them. CDR3 length: 15 amino acids. Germline V gives CDR1 LGHNA, CDR2 YNFKEQ. For the CDR3, the DNA is TGTGCCAGCAGCCAAGGATATCAGGCTAATGAAAAACTGTTTTTT. It encodes CASSQGYQANEKLFF.

The gene calls are TRBV2 and TRBJ2-1; D possibly corresponds to TRBD2 (6 bases). This CDR3 has 14 residues. V lost 7 bases and J 0 bases, leaving 10 bases between the germline ends. CDR1 and CDR2 (germline): SNHLY, FYNNEI. The CDR3 here is CASNQEGSYNEQFF. CDR3 nucleotides: TGTGCCAGCAATCAGGAGGGCTCCTACAATGAGCAGTTCTTC.

The V and J genes are TRBV29-1 and TRBJ1-1; D perhaps matches TRBD1 (6 bases). CDR1 SQVTM and CDR2 ANQGSEA come from the germline V gene. V was pared by 4 bases and J by 9 bases, with 12 bases between. This CDR3 has 11 residues. This chain's CDR3 is CSVGPGQQAFF. In nucleotides, the CDR3 is TGCAGCGTTGGACCGGGACAACAAGCTTTCTTT.

The chain combines TRBV23-1 with TRBJ2-1; 10 bases align to TRBD2. TRBV23-1 is flagged as an ORF with uncertain function. The CDR3 spans 16 residues. The junction had 5 bases not matched to a gene; V was cut back by 3 bases and J by 3 bases. DNA of the CDR3: TGCGCCAGCAGTCATCAGCGGGAGGGATTCTACAATGAGCAGTTCTTC. Translation gives CASSHQREGFYNEQFF.